The 26 T cell receptor beta chains in this list originate from one sample, sequenced in a study of T cell responses to AZD1222 COVID-19 vaccine. Assay: immunoSEQ multiplex PCR; the TCRdb copy retains only in-frame clones and omits some. Of tens of thousands of clones listed, about 90% are singletons. This sample comprised peripheral blood, obtained 28 days after the second AZD1222 dose. The receptors originated from an adult who received the AZD1222 COVID-19 vaccine.

The chain recombines TRBV12-3 or TRBV12-4 with TRBJ2-3; D is unclear. The CDR3 is made up of 13 amino acids. Between the trimmed V and J ends, which lost 1 base and 2 bases, there was a span of 4 bases. CDR3 sequence (DNA): TGTGCCAGCAGTTTAGTCCCCACAGATACGCAGTATTTT. Translation: CASSLVPTDTQYF.

The V gene is TRBV6-5, the J gene TRBJ1-1; D unclear. The CDR3 runs to 12 residues. V gave up 6 bases and J gave up 3 bases, with 8 bases separating them. Germline assignment: CDR1 MNHEY and CDR2 SVGAGI. CDR3 sequence (DNA): TGTGCCAGCAGGGCGAGACACACTGAAGCTTTCTTT. Amino acids: CASRARHTEAFF.

The CDR3 DNA reads as TGTGCCAGCAGCGTAGGGTTAGCGGGGGGAGATACGCAGTATTTT. Amino acid sequence: CASSVGLAGGDTQYF. The J gene is TRBJ2-3, the V gene TRBV9; 10 bases line up with TRBD2. This CDR3 spans 15 amino acids. CDR1 and CDR2 from the germline V gene are SGDLS and YYNGEE. Trimming at V came to 0 bases and at J to 5 bases, leaving 3 bases not matched to a gene.

The genes are TRBV2 and TRBJ1-1; D is ambiguous. V was clipped by 3 bases and J by 7 bases, with 18 bases between them. The CDR3 loop spans 15 amino acids. From germline, CDR1 is SNHLY and CDR2 FYNNEI. This CDR3 reads CASSDPEARGSEAFF. CDR3 sequence (DNA): TGTGCCAGCAGTGACCCCGAAGCCCGGGGTAGTGAAGCTTTCTTT.

This chain connects TRBV28 to TRBJ1-2, with a weak D call TRBD1 (5 bases). The V gene's germline CDR1 is MDHEN and CDR2 SYDVKM. The CDR3 is 14 amino acids. Between the trimmed V and J ends, which lost 8 bases and 7 bases, there was a span of 20 bases. The CDR3 here is CASRGRGPYGGYTF. For the CDR3, the DNA is TGTGCCAGCCGTGGAAGGGGCCCCTACGGTGGCTACACCTTC.

This chain joins TRBV4-1 and TRBJ2-7, with D possibly matching TRBD1 (6 bases). V gave up 4 bases and J gave up 3 bases, with 16 bases separating them. Germline V CDR1 and CDR2: MGHRA, YSYEKL. This CDR3 is built from 15 residues. The CDR3 coding sequence is TGCGCCAGCAGCCGTAGCCGGGACATAAACTACGAGCAGTACTTC. Translated: CASSRSRDINYEQYF.

This chain uses TRBV24-1 with TRBJ2-1; D not resolved. The CDR3 totals 13 residues. V dropped 7 bases and J dropped 0 bases, with 6 bases sitting between them. Germline CDR1 reads KGHDR; CDR2 reads SFDVKD. For the CDR3, the DNA is TGTGCCACCAGGGGATTCTCCTACAATGAGCAGTTCTTC. It specifies CATRGFSYNEQFF.

This clone appeared a single time. The chain carries TRBV19 and TRBJ1-1; TRBD1 matches 8 bases. The V segment lost 6 bases and the J segment 5 bases; nucleotides outside the gene matches: 8. CDR1 LNHDA and CDR2 SQIVND come from the germline V gene (reference sequence). The CDR3 has 14 amino acids. This chain's CDR3 is CASSLDRDFTEAFF. In DNA form, the CDR3 reads TGTGCCAGTAGCTTGGACAGGGATTTTACTGAAGCTTTCTTT.

The chain couples TRBV4-1 to TRBJ2-1; TRBD2 agrees at 9 bases. From germline, CDR1 is MGHRA and CDR2 YSYEKL. J lost 14 bases, V lost 0 bases, and 8 bases had no gene match. The CDR3 is made up of 14 amino acids. The CDR3 DNA follows: TGCGCCAGCAGCCAAGAGTCAATACCTAGCGGGAAGTTCTTC. Amino acids: CASSQESIPSGKFF.

The chain combines TRBV7-2 with TRBJ2-7; 9 positions match TRBD1. CDR3 length equals 16 residues. V lost 1 base and J lost 2; bases outside the gene matches: 6. Germline V gene lookup returns CDR1 SGHTA and CDR2 FQGNSA. The DNA for the CDR3 is TGTGCCAGCAGCTTAGACGGGACAGGGACCCCCTACGAGCAGTACTTC. Its protein is CASSLDGTGTPYEQYF.

V gene TRBV6-5 combines with J gene TRBJ1-3, with 7 bases aligning to TRBD1. The J segment lost 4 bases and the V segment lost 4 bases, leaving 7 bases of the junction unmatched. Germline V lookup: CDR1 MNHEY, CDR2 SVGAGI. The CDR3 spans 15 residues. The DNA for the CDR3 is TGTGCCAGCAGTTTATTGACAGGGTCGGGAAACACCATATATTTT. Translated, it gives CASSLLTGSGNTIYF.

The chain joins TRBV27 to TRBJ1-5; D perhaps matches TRBD1 (6 bases). CDR1 and CDR2 from the germline V gene are MNHEY and SMNVEV (reference sequence). Trimming stripped 6 bases from V and 0 bases from J, with 12 bases between. This CDR3 spans 15 amino acids. CDR3 loop: CASRAGTHSNQPQHF. In DNA form, the CDR3 reads TGTGCCAGCAGAGCCGGGACACATAGCAATCAGCCCCAGCATTTT.

The V and J genes are TRBV9 and TRBJ1-3; TRBD1 matches 9 bases. J gave up 11 bases and V 3 bases, and 9 bases lay outside the gene matches. The CDR3 runs 14 residues. CDR1 and CDR2 (germline): SGDLS, YYNGEE. The CDR3 here is CASSDGTGSRAIYF. CDR3 DNA: TGTGCCAGCAGCGACGGGACAGGGTCTAGGGCCATATATTTT. The full variable domain, its missing parts supplied by reference TRBV9 and TRBJ1-3, is DSGVTQTPKHLITATGQRVTLRCSPRSGDLSVYWYQQSLDQGLQFLIQYYNGEERAKGNILERFSAQQFPDLHSELNLSSLELGDSALYFCASSDGTGSRAIYFGEGSWLTVV.

The chain carries TRBV10-1 and TRBJ1-4; 9 bases are shared with TRBD1. The CDR3 sequence is 16 residues long. Germline trimming cut 6 bases from V and 4 bases from J; bases unmatched to any gene: 9. Germline V lookup: CDR1 WNHNN, CDR2 SYGVQD (reference sequence). The CDR3 is CASSKTGGMNNEKLFF. The CDR3 DNA is TGCGCCAGCAGCAAGACAGGGGGGATGAATAATGAAAAACTGTTTTTT.

The V and J genes are TRBV7-9 and TRBJ2-3, with 7 bases lining up with TRBD1. Germline V gene sequence: CDR1 SEHNR, CDR2 FQNEAQ (reference sequence). The V gene end was trimmed by 5 bases and the J gene end by 6 bases; junction bases not matched to a gene: 11. The CDR3 runs to 15 residues. The CDR3 here is CASSPGQIFRDTQYF. Written as DNA, the CDR3 is TGTGCCAGCAGCCCGGGACAGATCTTCAGGGATACGCAGTATTTT.

The chain links TRBV5-8 to TRBJ1-6; 7 bases are shared with TRBD1. V shed 2 bases, J shed 5 bases, and the junction held 7 bases outside the gene matches. In germline, CDR1 is SGHTS, CDR2 YDEGEE. The CDR3 covers 16 residues. This chain's CDR3 is CASSLGRGTDNSPLHF. DNA of the CDR3: TGTGCCAGCAGCTTAGGGAGGGGGACAGATAATTCACCCCTCCACTTT. The entire variable domain, with the rest obtained from reference TRBV5-8 and TRBJ1-6, is as follows: EAGVTQSPTHLIKTRGQQATLRCSPISGHTSVYWYQQALGLGLQFLLWYDEGEERNRGNFPPRFSGRQFPNYSSELNVNALELEDSALYLCASSLGRGTDNSPLHFGNGTRLTVT.

The chain recombines TRBV6-1 with TRBJ2-3; 11 nucleotides agree with TRBD1. The germline V gene has CDR1 MNHNS and CDR2 SASEGT. The trim removed 1 base at V and 8 bases at J, leaving 5 bases unmatched. This CDR3 contains 15 residues. The CDR3 DNA sequence: TGTGCCAGCAGTGAAGGGACAGGGGGCTATGGTACGCAGTATTTT. This sequence encodes CASSEGTGGYGTQYF.

This rearrangement joins TRBV6-5 to TRBJ1-2; tentatively, D is TRBD1 (5 bases). Trimming took 2 bases from V and 3 from J, leaving 10 bases between them. CDR1 and CDR2 from the germline V gene are MNHEY and SVGAGI. The CDR3 has 14 residues. The CDR3 sequence is CASSYGTADYGYTF. The DNA of the CDR3 is TGTGCCAGCAGTTACGGGACGGCCGACTATGGCTACACCTTC.

The chain recombines TRBV10-3 with TRBJ2-1, with 14 bases identical to TRBD2. J gave up 8 bases and V 10 bases, and 22 bases lay outside the gene matches. This CDR3 has 19 residues. Germline V gene lookup returns CDR1 ENHRY and CDR2 SYGVKD. The CDR3 bases are TGTGCCACGGCCTGGACTAGCGGGGGGCCCCAGGTTGGGAGTTATGAGCAGTTCTTC. It codes for CATAWTSGGPQVGSYEQFF.

This CDR3 reads CASTLTPGGHNEQFF. The CDR3 DNA reads as TGTGCCAGCACCCTAACCCCAGGGGGCCACAATGAGCAGTTCTTC. This chain links TRBV6-5 with TRBJ2-1; 8 positions agree with TRBD1. Losses at the gene ends were 7 bases for V and 5 bases for J; bases not matched to a gene: 10. CDR1 is MNHEY and CDR2 is SVGAGI in the germline V gene. The length of the CDR3 is 15 residues.

The rearrangement uses TRBV4-1 and TRBJ1-2, with a weak D call TRBD1 (6 bases). The ends were cut back, 1 base at V and 0 bases at J, with 12 bases in the middle. CDR1 MGHRA and CDR2 YSYEKL come from the germline V gene. The CDR3 contains 16 residues. CDR3 bases: TGCGCCAGCAGCCAAGGGAACAGGGTCGCTAACTATGGCTACACCTTC. Translation gives CASSQGNRVANYGYTF.

V and J are TRBV11-1 and TRBJ2-1; 11 nucleotides match TRBD2. The CDR3 is 16 residues long. The trim removed 3 bases at V and 3 bases at J, leaving 4 bases unmatched. CDR1 and CDR2 from the germline V gene are SGHAT and FQDESV (reference sequence). CDR3 residues: CASSFGLAGGYNEQFF. In DNA, the CDR3 is TGTGCCAGCAGCTTTGGGCTAGCGGGGGGCTACAATGAGCAGTTCTTC.

The rearrangement joins TRBV6-5 to TRBJ1-2; TRBD1 matches 7 bases. This CDR3 spans 15 amino acids. CDR1 is MNHEY and CDR2 is SVGAGI in the germline V gene. With 7 bases clipped from V and 7 bases from J, the junction kept 15 bases outside the gene matches. CDR3 nucleotide sequence: TGTGCCAGCACCCGAGGGAACAGGGGCGGCTCTGGCTACACCTTC. Protein product: CASTRGNRGGSGYTF.

The chain joins TRBV7-8 to TRBJ2-2; D is perhaps TRBD2 (6 bases). The length of the CDR3 is 17 residues. Germline values: CDR1 SGHVS, CDR2 FQNEAQ. Trimming removed 4 bases from V and 5 bases from J, with 20 bases in between. The CDR3 nucleotides are TGTGCCAGCAGCTCCTCGCGGGCAAACGGGGGTACCGGGGAGCTGTTTTTT. Its protein product is CASSSSRANGGTGELFF.

The chain combines TRBV7-2 with TRBJ1-2; D perhaps matches TRBD1 (5 bases). The length of the CDR3 is 15 residues. V lost 1 base to trimming and J lost 5 bases, with 14 bases between them. Germline values: CDR1 SGHTA, CDR2 FQGNSA. The CDR3 is CASSLDAGEGYGYTF. The DNA for the CDR3 is TGTGCCAGCAGCTTAGATGCGGGCGAGGGGTATGGCTACACCTTC.

The chain joins TRBV6-5 to TRBJ1-6, with TRBD1 identical over 8 bases. This CDR3 spans 15 amino acids. Trimming at V came to 8 bases and at J to 7 bases, leaving 10 bases not matched to a gene. Germline CDR1 is MNHEY and CDR2 is SVGAGI. In nucleotides, the CDR3 is TGTGCCAGCTCCCTCGACCGGGACAGGAATTCACCCCTCCACTTT. It yields the protein CASSLDRDRNSPLHF.